This entry describes one TCR beta chain. Antigen specificity is unknown. Brentuximab vedotin exposure varied among the patients, all of whom had relapsed after autologous stem cell transplantation. From germline, CDR1 is SGHNT and CDR2 YENEEA. V gave up 9 bases and J gave up 4 bases; unmatched junction bases: 12. CDR3 length: 16 residues. The sample is drawn from a study of PD-1 blockade in classical Hodgkin lymphoma. Study-wide findings and caveats: Baseline diversity in complete responders resembled that of newly diagnosed patients.

The protocol was immunoSEQ multiplex PCR, while the TCRdb copy is restricted to in-frame clones and leaves out a portion. The table lists about 93,000 clones, 81% of them singletons. This TCR derives from a human donor with classical Hodgkin lymphoma. The chain has TRBV11-3 and TRBJ2-3; 11 bases line up with TRBD2. The sequences come from peripheral blood mononuclear cells (PBMCs), collected before the second cycle of nivolumab. The CDR3 spells CARTIAGGRVPDTQYF. CDR3 in DNA: TGTGCCAGGACTATAGCGGGAGGGCGGGTCCCAGATACGCAGTATTTT.